A single sample gave rise to the 4 T cell receptor beta chains below, sequenced in a study of T cells in Graves' hyperthyroidism and ophthalmopathy (dated by TCRdb to between 2017 and 2020). Library preparation used multiplex PCR. The sequencer listed for this sample is Illumina HiSeq 2000. Amplification of TCR beta CDR3 regions was carried out from RNA transcripts. The first round of RT-PCR for the TCR CDR3 was performed with the HTBI primer set and the Qiagen OneStep RT-PCR kit. TCRdb took the public reads, trimmed them with fastp at Q25, ran MiXCR for clone calling and kept in-frame beta chains. Merged by CDR3 protein, the rows form single entries marked with the most common genes and DNA. This sample is represented by nearly 600,000 distinct CDR3 sequences; about 15% of them were singletons. Jointly, the top ten make up more than 5% of the sample. Input material: blood. The receptor set was obtained from a young woman with Graves' hyperthyroidism that later progressed to Graves' ophthalmopathy.

This chain uses TRBV7-3 with TRBJ2-3; possibly TRBD1 for D (5 bases). This CDR3 comprises 15 residues. The germline gives CDR1 SGHTA, CDR2 FQGTGA. V lost 0 bases and J lost 2, with 9 bases in between. The DNA of the CDR3 is TGTGCCAGCAGCTTAACGCAGGGCCTCACAGATACGCAGTATTTT. Translation gives CASSLTQGLTDTQYF. Full variable domain (outside the CDR3, taken from reference TRBV7-3 and TRBJ2-3): GAGVSQTPSNKVTEKGKYVELRCDPISGHTALYWYRQSLGQGPEFLIYFQGTGAADDSGLPNDRFFAVRPEGSVSTLKIQRTERGDSAVYLCASSLTQGLTDTQYFGPGTRLTVL.

V gene TRBV5-5 combines with J gene TRBJ2-5; 8 bases are a match to TRBD2. With V trimmed by 5 bases and J by 5 bases, 8 bases remained unmatched. The CDR3 runs 14 residues. Looked up from germline, CDR1 is SGHKS and CDR2 is YYEKEE (reference sequence). DNA for the CDR3: TGTGCCAGCAGAAATAGCGGGACTCAGGAGACCCAGTACTTC. This codes for CASRNSGTQETQYF.

The chain joins TRBV20-1 to TRBJ2-5, with D possibly TRBD2 on 5 matching bases. V was cut by 0 bases and J by 10 bases, with 21 bases left in between. The CDR3 spans 15 residues. Germline lookup yields CDR1 DFQATT and CDR2 SNEGSKA (reference sequence). CDR3 bases: TGCAGTGCTAGAGACTCTACTAGGACCCATGAGGACCAGTACTTC. Amino acids: CSARDSTRTHEDQYF.

This clonotype was counted only a few times. The gene calls are TRBV27 and TRBJ2-7; D is perhaps TRBD2 (5 bases). Trimming took 2 bases from V and 2 from J, leaving 10 bases between them. CDR3 length: 14 amino acids. Germline V gene sequence: CDR1 MNHEY, CDR2 SMNVEV (reference sequence). The CDR3 nucleotides are TGTGCCAGCAGTTTAATAGGAGGTACCTACGAGCAGTACTTC. Translation gives CASSLIGGTYEQYF.